This T cell receptor (beta chain) was found in a study of glioma-infiltrating T cells. Study conclusions and caveats: Tissue and blood shared very few CDR3 sequences.

Regarding this clonotype: Its specificity is unknown.

This CDR3 has 13 residues. Germline CDR1 and CDR2: DFQATT and SNEGSKA (reference sequence). With 1 base removed from V and 3 bases from J, the gap between germline ends came to 9 bases. Using RNA template, CDR3s of TCR alpha and beta were amplified with iRepertoire arm-PCR. One-step reverse transcription and amplification started from approximately 100-400 ng of tissue mRNA or PBMC total RNA. Using its own MiXCR run on the multiplex PCR reads, TCRdb lists one record per CDR3 protein. The sample carries under 20,000 distinct CDR3 sequences, 58% recorded once. The TCR was taken from a human donor with low-grade glioma or glioblastoma, undergoing nonglioma brain surgery, or in good health (not recorded which). The gene calls are TRBV20-1 and TRBJ1-2; D unclear. Specimen: glioma tissue, nonneoplastic brain tissue, or PBMCs (not recorded which). The CDR3 DNA follows: TGCAGTGCTAGAGTCCGATATGACTATGGCTACACCTTC. Protein sequence: CSARVRYDYGYTF.